A single sample is the source of the 8 T cell receptor beta chains below, sequenced in a study of blood T cell repertoires in COVID-19. Measured with immunoSEQ multiplex PCR; TCRdb has only the in-frame clones, and not every one. The sample includes some 160,000 clones, roughly 90% of them seen just once. The specimen sequenced was peripheral blood. All receptors derive from a man in his fifties or sixties with acute or convalescent COVID-19.

This clone was seen once. This chain links TRBV14 with TRBJ1-2; D is unclear. Trimming took 1 base from V and 7 from J, leaving 10 bases between them. The germline V gene encodes CDR1 SGHDN and CDR2 FVKESK. The CDR3 runs to 13 residues. CDR3 sequence (DNA): TGTGCCAGCAGCCAAGGTTCTCGGGTTGGCTACACCTTC. Translating it yields CASSQGSRVGYTF.

The gene calls are TRBV7-2 and TRBJ1-5; 7 bases are a match to TRBD1. The CDR3 is made up of 15 amino acids. V gave up 3 bases and J gave up 2 bases; unmatched junction bases: 4. Germline V lookup: CDR1 SGHTA, CDR2 FQGNSA. The CDR3 protein is CASSFSTGGNQPQHF. The CDR3 DNA reads TGTGCCAGCAGCTTCAGCACAGGGGGCAATCAGCCCCAGCATTTT.

This chain links TRBV30 with TRBJ1-2; 9 positions agree with TRBD1. V shed 6 bases, J shed 0 bases, and the junction held 2 bases outside the gene matches. This CDR3 region has 13 residues. CDR1 and CDR2 from the germline V gene are GTSNPN and SVGIG (reference sequence). DNA of the CDR3: TGTGCCTGTACAGGGGGCTCTAACTATGGCTACACCTTC. This encodes CACTGGSNYGYTF. Supplemented by reference TRBV30 and TRBJ1-2, the full variable domain reads SQTIHQWPATLVQPVGSPLSLECTVEGTSNPNLYWYRQAAGRGLQLLFYSVGIGQISSEVPQNLSASRPQDRQFILSSKKLLLSDSGFYLCACTGGSNYGYTFGSGTRLTVV.

This clone was seen only once. V is TRBV20-1 and J is TRBJ1-6, with D unclear. The CDR3 extends over 15 amino acids. CDR1 is DFQATT, CDR2 SNEGSKA, per germline (reference sequence). Between the trimmed V and J ends, which lost 6 bases and 10 bases, there was a span of 22 bases. Written as DNA, the CDR3 is TGCAGTGCGAGTTGGTGGGCTGAAGCAGACTCACCCCTCCACTTT. This sequence encodes CSASWWAEADSPLHF.

The chain joins TRBV4-2 to TRBJ2-1, with a weak D call TRBD2 (5 bases). Deletions cut 2 bases from V and 12 bases from J, with 14 bases between. Germline V gives CDR1 LGHNA, CDR2 YNFKEQ. This CDR3 spans 13 amino acids. The CDR3 is CASSQPLGLGQFF. The CDR3 region has the DNA TGTGCCAGCAGCCAACCACTCGGACTTGGGCAGTTCTTC.

The gene calls are TRBV30 and TRBJ1-1, with D hard to call. The CDR3 extends over 14 amino acids. The germline V gene has CDR1 GTSNPN and CDR2 SVGIG (reference sequence). V was clipped by 6 bases and J by 0 bases, with 14 bases between them. Written as DNA, the CDR3 is TGTGCCTGCTACAGCTCCTTTCTGAACACTGAAGCTTTCTTT. Translated: CACYSSFLNTEAFF.

This sequence joins TRBV20-1 and TRBJ1-2, with 7 nucleotides matching TRBD1. The CDR3 extends over 11 amino acids. The ends lost 7 bases at V and 3 bases at J; junction bases unmatched: 2. Germline-derived CDR1 and CDR2 are DFQATT and SNEGSKA (reference sequence). CDR3 DNA: TGCAGTGTTACAGGGGACTATGGCTACACCTTC. It encodes CSVTGDYGYTF.

The chain uses TRBV30 and TRBJ2-1; D not resolved. Germline V gene lookup returns CDR1 GTSNPN and CDR2 SVGIG (reference sequence). The CDR3 extends over 12 amino acids. V lost 3 bases to trimming and J lost 8 bases, with 11 bases between them. CDR3 protein: CAWRAPPHEQFF. CDR3 coding DNA: TGTGCCTGGAGAGCCCCCCCCCATGAGCAGTTCTTC.